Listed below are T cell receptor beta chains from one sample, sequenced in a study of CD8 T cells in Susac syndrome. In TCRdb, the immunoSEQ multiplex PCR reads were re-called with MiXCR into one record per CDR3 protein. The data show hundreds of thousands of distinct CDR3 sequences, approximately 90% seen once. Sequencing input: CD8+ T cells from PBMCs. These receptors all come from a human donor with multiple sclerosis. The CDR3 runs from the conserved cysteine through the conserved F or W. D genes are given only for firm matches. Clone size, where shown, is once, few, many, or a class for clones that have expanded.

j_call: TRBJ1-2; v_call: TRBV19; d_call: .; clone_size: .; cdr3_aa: CASSIRPGSSYGYTF; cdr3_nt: TGTGCCAGTAGTATACGTCCCGGGTCGTCCTATGGCTACACCTTC
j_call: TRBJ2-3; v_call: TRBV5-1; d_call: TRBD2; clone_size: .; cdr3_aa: CASSSSSGGEDTQYF; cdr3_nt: TGCGCCAGCAGTTCTTCTAGCGGGGGTGAAGATACGCAGTATTTT
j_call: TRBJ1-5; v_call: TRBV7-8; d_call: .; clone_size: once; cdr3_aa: CASSLDRARVGNQPQHF; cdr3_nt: TGTGCCAGCAGCTTAGACAGGGCGAGGGTGGGCAATCAGCCCCAGCATTTT
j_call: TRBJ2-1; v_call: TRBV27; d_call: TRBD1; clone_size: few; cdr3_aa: CASSPGTGGFYNEQFF; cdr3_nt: TGTGCCAGCAGTCCGGGGACAGGGGGCTTCTACAATGAGCAGTTCTTC
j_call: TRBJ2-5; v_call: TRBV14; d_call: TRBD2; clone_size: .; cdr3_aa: CASTPLEGAGQETQYF; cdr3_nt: TGTGCCAGCACTCCCCTGGAGGGAGCGGGACAAGAGACCCAGTACTTC
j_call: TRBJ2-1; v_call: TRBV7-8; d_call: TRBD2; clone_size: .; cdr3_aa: CASSTIAGATNEQFF; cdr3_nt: TGTGCCAGCAGCACCATAGCGGGAGCGACCAATGAGCAGTTCTTC
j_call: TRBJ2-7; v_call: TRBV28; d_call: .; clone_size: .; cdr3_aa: CASSFSGEQYF; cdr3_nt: TGTGCCAGCAGTTTTTCTGGCGAGCAGTACTTC
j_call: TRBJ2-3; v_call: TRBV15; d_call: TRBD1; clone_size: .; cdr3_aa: CATSRAPGTESTDTQYF; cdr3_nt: TGTGCCACCAGCAGAGCCCCGGGGACAGAAAGCACAGATACGCAGTATTTT
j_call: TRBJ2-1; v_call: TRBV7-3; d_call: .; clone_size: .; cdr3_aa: CASSLGQGWYNEQFF; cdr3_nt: TGTGCCAGCAGCCTCGGGCAGGGGTGGTACAATGAGCAGTTCTTC
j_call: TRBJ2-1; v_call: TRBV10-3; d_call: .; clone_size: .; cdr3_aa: CAISESTETYYNEQFF; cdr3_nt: TGTGCCATCAGTGAGTCGACAGAGACTTACTACAATGAGCAGTTCTTC
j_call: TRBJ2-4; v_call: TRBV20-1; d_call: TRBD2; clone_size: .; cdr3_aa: CSALAALKNIQYF; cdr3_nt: TGCAGTGCCCTAGCGGCCTTAAAAAACATTCAGTACTTC
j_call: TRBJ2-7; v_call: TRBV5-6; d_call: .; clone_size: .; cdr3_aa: CASSSSPQRYEQYF; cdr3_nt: TGTGCCAGCAGCTCCTCTCCCCAGCGATACGAGCAGTACTTC
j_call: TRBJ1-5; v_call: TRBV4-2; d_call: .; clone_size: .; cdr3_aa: CASSQEKVLGQGSNQPQHF; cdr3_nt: TGTGCCAGCAGCCAAGAGAAAGTCTTGGGCCAGGGTAGCAATCAGCCCCAGCATTTT
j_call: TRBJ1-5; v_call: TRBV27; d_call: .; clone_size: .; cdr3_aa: CASSLSRVDQPQHF; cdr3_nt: TGTGCCAGCAGTTTATCGCGGGTTGATCAGCCCCAGCATTTT
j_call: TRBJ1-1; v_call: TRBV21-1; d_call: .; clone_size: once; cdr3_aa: CASSKAWGGLMNTEAFF; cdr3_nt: TGTGCCAGCAGCAAAGCTTGGGGGGGGCTAATGAACACTGAAGCTTTCTTT
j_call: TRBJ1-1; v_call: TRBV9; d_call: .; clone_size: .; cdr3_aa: CASSVEDFDTEAFF; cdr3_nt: TGTGCCAGCAGCGTAGAAGACTTCGACACTGAAGCTTTCTTT
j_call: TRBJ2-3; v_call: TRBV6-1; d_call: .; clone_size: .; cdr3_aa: CASDRPTDTQYF; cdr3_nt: TGTGCCAGCGACAGACCCACAGATACGCAGTATTTT
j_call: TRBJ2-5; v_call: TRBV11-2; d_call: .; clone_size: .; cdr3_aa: CASSLDRETQYF; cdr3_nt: TGTGCCAGCAGCTTAGATCGAGAGACCCAGTACTTC
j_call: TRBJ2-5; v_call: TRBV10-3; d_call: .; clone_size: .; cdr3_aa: CAISDSGLGGETQYF; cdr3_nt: TGTGCCATCAGTGACTCCGGACTGGGCGGCGAGACCCAGTACTTC
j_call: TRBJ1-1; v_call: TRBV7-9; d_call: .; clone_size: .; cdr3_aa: CASSLGEGTTEAFF; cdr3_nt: TGTGCCAGCAGCTTAGGCGAGGGGACCACTGAAGCTTTCTTT
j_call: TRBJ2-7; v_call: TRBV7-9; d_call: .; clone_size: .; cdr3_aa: CASSDRFYEQYF; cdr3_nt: TGTGCCAGCAGCGACAGGTTCTACGAGCAGTACTTC
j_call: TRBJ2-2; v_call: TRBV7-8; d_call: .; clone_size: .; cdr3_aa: CASSLAPEGRGTGELFF; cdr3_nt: TGTGCCAGCAGCTTAGCGCCGGAAGGTCGGGGCACCGGGGAGCTGTTTTTT
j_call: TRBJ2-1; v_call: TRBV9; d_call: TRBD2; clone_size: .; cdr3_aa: CASSVSGTDYNEQFF; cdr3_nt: TGTGCCAGCAGCGTTAGCGGGACTGACTACAATGAGCAGTTCTTC
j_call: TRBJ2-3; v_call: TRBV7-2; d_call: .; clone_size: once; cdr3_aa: CASSLGIASTDTQYF; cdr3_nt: TGTGCCAGCAGCTTAGGGATCGCTAGCACAGATACGCAGTATTTT
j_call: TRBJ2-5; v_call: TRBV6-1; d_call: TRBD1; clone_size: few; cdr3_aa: CASSADRGQGTQYF; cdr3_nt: TGTGCCAGCAGTGCCGACAGGGGCCAGGGGACCCAGTACTTC
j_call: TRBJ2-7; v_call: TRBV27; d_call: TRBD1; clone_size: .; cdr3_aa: CTSSLSIGDRGIYEQYF; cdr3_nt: TGTACCAGCAGTTTATCGATTGGTGACAGGGGCATCTACGAGCAGTACTTC
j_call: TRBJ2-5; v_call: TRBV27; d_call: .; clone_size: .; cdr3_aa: CASSLLGVGETQYF; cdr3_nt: TGTGCCAGCAGTTTATTAGGGGTGGGAGAGACCCAGTACTTC
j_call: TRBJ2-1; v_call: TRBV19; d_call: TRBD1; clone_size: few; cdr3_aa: CASSMDRGENEQFF; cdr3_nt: TGTGCCAGTAGTATGGACAGGGGGGAGAATGAGCAGTTCTTC
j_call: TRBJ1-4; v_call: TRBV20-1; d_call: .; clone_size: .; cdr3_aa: CSAQNPLATEKLFF; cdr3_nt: TGCAGTGCTCAGAACCCGTTAGCCACTGAAAAACTGTTTTTT
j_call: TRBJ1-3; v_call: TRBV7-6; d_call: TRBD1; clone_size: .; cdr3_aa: CASSSGGQDSGNTIYF; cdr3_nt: TGTGCCAGCAGCAGCGGGGGACAGGACTCTGGAAACACCATATATTTT
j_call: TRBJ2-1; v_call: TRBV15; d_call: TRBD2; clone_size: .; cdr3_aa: CATSTRGGNEQFF; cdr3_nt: TGTGCCACCAGCACCCGGGGGGGCAATGAGCAGTTCTTC
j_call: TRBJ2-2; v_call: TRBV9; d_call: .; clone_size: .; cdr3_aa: CASSGRGGELFF; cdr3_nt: TGTGCCAGCAGCGGGAGAGGCGGGGAGCTGTTTTTT
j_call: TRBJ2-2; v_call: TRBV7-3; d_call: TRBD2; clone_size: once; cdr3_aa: CASSPSGGQNTGELFF; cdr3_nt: TGTGCCAGCAGCCCCAGCGGGGGCCAGAACACCGGGGAGCTGTTTTTT
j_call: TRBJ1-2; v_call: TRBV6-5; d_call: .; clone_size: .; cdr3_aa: CASSYHRAGANYGYTF; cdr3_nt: TGTGCCAGCAGTTATCACAGGGCTGGAGCTAACTATGGCTACACCTTC
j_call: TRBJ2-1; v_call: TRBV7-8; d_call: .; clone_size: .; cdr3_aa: CASSPGGNRDEQFF; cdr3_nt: TGTGCCAGCAGCCCCGGGGGGAACAGGGATGAGCAGTTCTTC
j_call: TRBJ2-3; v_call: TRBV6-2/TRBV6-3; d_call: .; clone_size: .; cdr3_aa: CASSYFSGGTGDTQYF; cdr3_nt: TGTGCCAGCAGTTACTTCTCTGGCGGAACAGGGGATACGCAGTATTTT
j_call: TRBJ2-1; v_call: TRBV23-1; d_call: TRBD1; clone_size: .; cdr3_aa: CASSQGQGRYNEQFF; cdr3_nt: TGCGCCAGCAGTCAAGGACAGGGGCGATACAATGAGCAGTTCTTC
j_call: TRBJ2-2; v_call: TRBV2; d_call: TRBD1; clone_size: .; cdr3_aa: CASSEALWDREAGELFF; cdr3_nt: TGTGCCAGCAGTGAAGCCCTCTGGGACAGGGAGGCCGGGGAGCTGTTTTTT
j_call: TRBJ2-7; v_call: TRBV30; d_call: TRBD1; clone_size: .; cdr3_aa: CAWDRDVAEQYF; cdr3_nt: TGTGCCTGGGACAGGGACGTTGCCGAGCAGTACTTC
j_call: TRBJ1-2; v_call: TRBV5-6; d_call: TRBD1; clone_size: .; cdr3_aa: CASTITGTVIYHGYTF; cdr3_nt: TGTGCCAGCACCATAACCGGGACAGTGATCTACCATGGCTACACCTTC
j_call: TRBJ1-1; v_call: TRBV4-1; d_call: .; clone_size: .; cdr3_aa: CASSPGEDMTEAFF; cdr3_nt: TGCGCCAGCAGCCCGGGCGAAGATATGACTGAAGCTTTCTTT
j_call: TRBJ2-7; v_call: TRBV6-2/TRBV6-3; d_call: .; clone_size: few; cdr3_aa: CASSYSSYEQYF; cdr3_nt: TGTGCCAGCAGTTACTCCTCCTACGAGCAGTACTTC
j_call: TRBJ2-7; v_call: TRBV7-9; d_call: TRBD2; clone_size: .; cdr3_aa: CASSPPGRGTYEQYF; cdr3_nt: TGTGCCAGCAGCCCCCCAGGGAGGGGAACCTACGAGCAGTACTTC
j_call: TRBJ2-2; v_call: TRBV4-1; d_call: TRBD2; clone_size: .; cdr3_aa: CASSQGPAGAAGELFF; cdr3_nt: TGCGCCAGCAGCCAAGGTCCAGCGGGAGCGGCCGGGGAGCTGTTTTTT
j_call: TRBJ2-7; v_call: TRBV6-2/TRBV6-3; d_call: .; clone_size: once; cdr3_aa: CASTPSRRDWDYEQYF; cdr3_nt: TGTGCCAGCACACCCTCCCGCCGGGACTGGGACTACGAGCAGTACTTC
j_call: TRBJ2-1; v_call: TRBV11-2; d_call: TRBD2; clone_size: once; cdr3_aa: CATQNPGTSGSWSSYNEQFF; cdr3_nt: TGTGCCACCCAAAACCCCGGGACTAGCGGGAGTTGGAGCTCCTACAATGAGCAGTTCTTC
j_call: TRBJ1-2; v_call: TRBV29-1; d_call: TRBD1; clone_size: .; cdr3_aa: CSVQGLYGYTF; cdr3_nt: TGCAGCGTACAGGGGCTCTATGGCTACACCTTC
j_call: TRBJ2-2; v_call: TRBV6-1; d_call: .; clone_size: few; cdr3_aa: CASSRLNTGELFF; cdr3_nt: TGTGCCAGCAGTAGACTGAACACCGGGGAGCTGTTTTTT
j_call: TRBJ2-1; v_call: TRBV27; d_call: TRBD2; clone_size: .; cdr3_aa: CATHSGLREQFF; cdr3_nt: TGTGCCACCCATAGCGGGCTCAGGGAGCAGTTCTTC
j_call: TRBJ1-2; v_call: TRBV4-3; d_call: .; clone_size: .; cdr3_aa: CASSHEGKESGYTF; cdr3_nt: TGCGCCAGCAGCCACGAAGGGAAGGAGAGCGGCTACACCTTC
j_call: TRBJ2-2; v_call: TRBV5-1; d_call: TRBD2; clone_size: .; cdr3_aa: CASSESGVNTGELFF; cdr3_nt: TGCGCCAGCAGCGAAAGCGGGGTTAACACCGGGGAGCTGTTTTTT